Listed below are T cell receptor beta chains from one sample, sequenced in a study of blood T cell repertoires in COVID-19. The repertoire was sequenced with immunoSEQ multiplex PCR; TCRdb's copy has only in-frame clones and lacks some. The sample lists about 270,000 clones, roughly 84% occurring once. The specimen sequenced was peripheral blood. The receptor source for this set is a young woman with acute or convalescent COVID-19. Each CDR3 is given with its conserved first and last residue. Each record gives: J gene, D gene, clone size, V gene, CDR3 DNA, CDR3 protein. A D gene is named only where the DNA matches it firmly. Part of the rows lack a size; the others show once, few, many or a class for expanded clones.

J gene: TRBJ1-5
D gene: TRBD1
clone size: -
V gene: TRBV23-1
CDR3 DNA: TGCGCCAGCAGTTGGCCCAGGGGGGTGGGAACCAATCAGCCCCAGCATTTT
CDR3 protein: CASSWPRGVGTNQPQHF

J gene: TRBJ2-2
D gene: TRBD1
clone size: -
V gene: TRBV28
CDR3 DNA: TGTGCCAGCAGTATCGGACAGGGGGTTGGCGGGGAGCTGTTTTTT
CDR3 protein: CASSIGQGVGGELFF

J gene: TRBJ2-3
D gene: -
clone size: -
V gene: TRBV28
CDR3 DNA: TGTGCCAGCAGTCACAACATTTACAGCTTCACAGATACGCAGTATTTT
CDR3 protein: CASSHNIYSFTDTQYF

J gene: TRBJ1-5
D gene: -
clone size: -
V gene: TRBV7-2
CDR3 DNA: TGTGCCAGCAACCCGGCGGGGGGATCCAATCAGCCCCAGCATTTT
CDR3 protein: CASNPAGGSNQPQHF

J gene: TRBJ2-3
D gene: -
clone size: -
V gene: TRBV5-1
CDR3 DNA: TGCGCCAGCAGCTTCGGACGGATGGACAACACAGATACGCAGTATTTT
CDR3 protein: CASSFGRMDNTDTQYF

J gene: TRBJ1-2
D gene: -
clone size: -
V gene: TRBV18
CDR3 DNA: TGTGCCAGCTCACCACAGGGGAACTATGGCTACACCTTC
CDR3 protein: CASSPQGNYGYTF

J gene: TRBJ2-1
D gene: -
clone size: -
V gene: TRBV10-3
CDR3 DNA: TGTGCCATCAGAGACCTGCGGCGGAATGAGCAGTTCTTC
CDR3 protein: CAIRDLRRNEQFF

J gene: TRBJ2-7
D gene: TRBD1
clone size: -
V gene: TRBV28
CDR3 DNA: TGTGCCAGCAGTCCAGGGGGCGCGGCCTACGAGCAGTACTTC
CDR3 protein: CASSPGGAAYEQYF

J gene: TRBJ2-7
D gene: TRBD2
clone size: -
V gene: TRBV19
CDR3 DNA: TGTGCCAGTAGCGGACTAGCTGCGTACGAGCAGTACTTC
CDR3 protein: CASSGLAAYEQYF

J gene: TRBJ2-2
D gene: -
clone size: few
V gene: TRBV6-5
CDR3 DNA: TGTGCCAGCAGAGTACAAGACACCGGGGAGCTGTTTTTT
CDR3 protein: CASRVQDTGELFF

J gene: TRBJ1-1
D gene: TRBD1
clone size: -
V gene: TRBV18
CDR3 DNA: TGTGCCAGCTCACCACGAAGGCCCGGACAGGAGAACACTGAAGCTTTCTTT
CDR3 protein: CASSPRRPGQENTEAFF

J gene: TRBJ1-2
D gene: TRBD1
clone size: -
V gene: TRBV28
CDR3 DNA: TGTGCCAGCAGTTTAAACAGGGGGGACTACACCTTC
CDR3 protein: CASSLNRGDYTF

J gene: TRBJ2-1
D gene: TRBD2
clone size: -
V gene: TRBV5-4
CDR3 DNA: TGTGCCAGCAGCCCTCCGCTAGCGGGAGGATACAATGAGCAGTTCTTC
CDR3 protein: CASSPPLAGGYNEQFF

J gene: TRBJ2-3
D gene: -
clone size: -
V gene: TRBV5-1
CDR3 DNA: TGCGCCAGCAGCACGGGAGAAGGTGGAGATACGCAGTATTTT
CDR3 protein: CASSTGEGGDTQYF

J gene: TRBJ2-1
D gene: -
clone size: -
V gene: TRBV11-3
CDR3 DNA: TGTGCCAGCAGCTTAACCAGCGAACCCTACAATGAGCAGTTCTTC
CDR3 protein: CASSLTSEPYNEQFF

J gene: TRBJ2-1
D gene: TRBD2
clone size: -
V gene: TRBV3-1/TRBV3-2
CDR3 DNA: TGTGCCAGCAGCCTCCAGACTAGCGGGAGAGGGGGATGGGACAATGAGCAGTTCTTC
CDR3 protein: CASSLQTSGRGGWDNEQFF

J gene: TRBJ1-5
D gene: -
clone size: many
V gene: TRBV5-6
CDR3 DNA: TGTGCCAGCAGCTTGTTTTCAGTCAGCAATCAGCCCCAGCATTTT
CDR3 protein: CASSLFSVSNQPQHF

J gene: TRBJ1-5
D gene: -
clone size: -
V gene: TRBV5-6
CDR3 DNA: TGTGCCAGCAGCTTCGGGTTGGCAGGGGGCAATCAGCCCCAGCATTTT
CDR3 protein: CASSFGLAGGNQPQHF

J gene: TRBJ2-7
D gene: TRBD1
clone size: -
V gene: TRBV10-3
CDR3 DNA: TGTGCCACGTTGACAGGGGTTGGCGAGCAGTACTTC
CDR3 protein: CATLTGVGEQYF

J gene: TRBJ2-1
D gene: -
clone size: -
V gene: TRBV15
CDR3 DNA: TGTGCCACCAGCACCCAGGGTCGGCATGAGCAGTTCTTC
CDR3 protein: CATSTQGRHEQFF

J gene: TRBJ1-6
D gene: -
clone size: -
V gene: TRBV9
CDR3 DNA: TGTGCCAGCAGCGTAGTAGTGGATTCACCCCTCCACTTT
CDR3 protein: CASSVVVDSPLHF

J gene: TRBJ2-7
D gene: TRBD2
clone size: -
V gene: TRBV5-5
CDR3 DNA: TGTGCCAGCAGCTTGGGCCTAGCGGGAGCCTACGAGCAGTACTTC
CDR3 protein: CASSLGLAGAYEQYF

J gene: TRBJ1-4
D gene: TRBD1
clone size: -
V gene: TRBV28
CDR3 DNA: TGTGCCAGCAGTTCCCTTACAGGGGTTTACGAAAAACTGTTTTTT
CDR3 protein: CASSSLTGVYEKLFF

J gene: TRBJ2-5
D gene: TRBD1
clone size: -
V gene: TRBV10-1
CDR3 DNA: TGCGCCAGCTCGGAGGGGACAGGGCGAGAGACCCAGTACTTC
CDR3 protein: CASSEGTGRETQYF

J gene: TRBJ2-7
D gene: -
clone size: -
V gene: TRBV7-2
CDR3 DNA: TGTGCCAGCAGCTTAGGACGGGGTTGGGAGCAGTACTTC
CDR3 protein: CASSLGRGWEQYF

J gene: TRBJ2-2
D gene: TRBD1
clone size: once
V gene: TRBV5-4
CDR3 DNA: TGTGCCAGCAGCTGGGACAGTCCGAACACCGGGGAGCTGTTTTTT
CDR3 protein: CASSWDSPNTGELFF

J gene: TRBJ2-7
D gene: -
clone size: -
V gene: TRBV6-6
CDR3 DNA: TGTGCCAGCACACAGGGAGCCTACGAGCAGTACTTC
CDR3 protein: CASTQGAYEQYF

J gene: TRBJ2-1
D gene: TRBD1
clone size: few
V gene: TRBV10-2
CDR3 DNA: TGCGCCAGCAGTCAGAGCCGGGACAGGCGATACAATGAGCAGTTCTTC
CDR3 protein: CASSQSRDRRYNEQFF

J gene: TRBJ2-7
D gene: TRBD2
clone size: -
V gene: TRBV27
CDR3 DNA: TGTGCCAGCAGTCTAGCGGGGGCCTCCTACGAGCAGTACTTC
CDR3 protein: CASSLAGASYEQYF

J gene: TRBJ1-1
D gene: TRBD1
clone size: -
V gene: TRBV18
CDR3 DNA: TGTGCCAGCTCACTAGGGGGCCACACTGAAGCTTTCTTT
CDR3 protein: CASSLGGHTEAFF

J gene: TRBJ1-1
D gene: -
clone size: -
V gene: TRBV28
CDR3 DNA: TGTGCCAGCAGTTTACTACAGCCGAACACTGAAGCTTTCTTT
CDR3 protein: CASSLLQPNTEAFF

J gene: TRBJ2-7
D gene: TRBD2
clone size: -
V gene: TRBV2
CDR3 DNA: TGTGCCAGCAGCCCCACAGGCGGACTAGCGTCCTACGAGCAGTACTTC
CDR3 protein: CASSPTGGLASYEQYF

J gene: TRBJ2-3
D gene: -
clone size: -
V gene: TRBV28
CDR3 DNA: TGTGCCAGCAGTTCGGGTAGAGTCACAGATACGCAGTATTTT
CDR3 protein: CASSSGRVTDTQYF

J gene: TRBJ1-2
D gene: TRBD1
clone size: -
V gene: TRBV7-8
CDR3 DNA: TGTGCCAGCACCCATAGGGGGCGAGGTTATGGCTACACCTTC
CDR3 protein: CASTHRGRGYGYTF

J gene: TRBJ2-5
D gene: -
clone size: -
V gene: TRBV4-3
CDR3 DNA: TGCGCCAGCAGCCAAGATTTGGAGAGGCCCGAGACCCAGTACTTC
CDR3 protein: CASSQDLERPETQYF

J gene: TRBJ2-7
D gene: -
clone size: -
V gene: TRBV19
CDR3 DNA: TGTGCCAGTAGTATCGGCTACGAGCAGTACTTC
CDR3 protein: CASSIGYEQYF

J gene: TRBJ2-7
D gene: TRBD2
clone size: -
V gene: TRBV6-6
CDR3 DNA: TGTGCCAGCAGTTGGGGCGGGAGTCCCGACTACGAGCAGTACTTC
CDR3 protein: CASSWGGSPDYEQYF

J gene: TRBJ2-2
D gene: -
clone size: -
V gene: TRBV19
CDR3 DNA: TGTGCCAGTAGTATCCAGACGAACACCGGGGAGCTGTTTTTT
CDR3 protein: CASSIQTNTGELFF

J gene: TRBJ2-7
D gene: TRBD1
clone size: -
V gene: TRBV28
CDR3 DNA: TGTGCCAGCAGTTCCCGGGACAGGGGTATTCGCGAGCAGTACTTC
CDR3 protein: CASSSRDRGIREQYF

J gene: TRBJ1-2
D gene: TRBD1
clone size: -
V gene: TRBV12-3/TRBV12-4
CDR3 DNA: TGTGCCAGCAGCGACAGGGGGTTACGCACCTTC
CDR3 protein: CASSDRGLRTF

J gene: TRBJ1-5
D gene: TRBD1
clone size: -
V gene: TRBV2
CDR3 DNA: TGTGCCAGCAGTGGTGGCGGGACAGGGGGCGAGCCCCAGCATTTT
CDR3 protein: CASSGGGTGGEPQHF

J gene: TRBJ2-7
D gene: -
clone size: -
V gene: TRBV10-2
CDR3 DNA: TGCGCCAGCACCCAGGGGGGTCTCTCCTACGAGCAGTACTTC
CDR3 protein: CASTQGGLSYEQYF

J gene: TRBJ2-7
D gene: TRBD2
clone size: -
V gene: TRBV7-2
CDR3 DNA: TGTGCCAGCAGCCTCTCGCGGGAGGGGTACGAGCAGTACTTC
CDR3 protein: CASSLSREGYEQYF

J gene: TRBJ1-4
D gene: -
clone size: -
V gene: TRBV5-6
CDR3 DNA: TGTGCCAGCAGCTTGGGAAGGGGAACTAATGAAAAACTGTTTTTT
CDR3 protein: CASSLGRGTNEKLFF

J gene: TRBJ2-1
D gene: -
clone size: -
V gene: TRBV28
CDR3 DNA: TGTGCCAGCAGTTTATCCGCGTACAATGAGCAGTTCTTC
CDR3 protein: CASSLSAYNEQFF

J gene: TRBJ2-1
D gene: TRBD2
clone size: -
V gene: TRBV5-1
CDR3 DNA: TGCGCCAGCAGCTTGTCGGGTCGGACTAGCGGGCTTAATGAGCAGTTCTTC
CDR3 protein: CASSLSGRTSGLNEQFF

J gene: TRBJ2-1
D gene: -
clone size: -
V gene: TRBV18
CDR3 DNA: TGTGCCAGCTCACTCGGGGGTTACAATGAGCAGTTCTTC
CDR3 protein: CASSLGGYNEQFF

J gene: TRBJ2-2
D gene: TRBD2
clone size: -
V gene: TRBV14
CDR3 DNA: TGTGCCAGCAGCCACCCGGGACTAGCGAACACCGGGGAGCTGTTTTTT
CDR3 protein: CASSHPGLANTGELFF

J gene: TRBJ2-3
D gene: TRBD1
clone size: -
V gene: TRBV25-1
CDR3 DNA: TGTGCCAGCAGTGACGCCACAGGGGTGCCTCGGGCAGATACGCAGTATTTT
CDR3 protein: CASSDATGVPRADTQYF

J gene: TRBJ2-1
D gene: -
clone size: -
V gene: TRBV19
CDR3 DNA: TGTGCCAGTAGTCCCCTGACAGGAGACCCTCGGAGCAATGAGCAGTTCTTC
CDR3 protein: CASSPLTGDPRSNEQFF